The 19 T cell receptor beta chains reported below all come from one sample, sequenced in a study of radiation and T cells in renal cell carcinoma. Time point indicated: blood 4 weeks post-SBRT, at nephrectomy. Treatment of the sample: 15 Gy SBRT to primary tumor, nephrectomy 4 weeks later. TCRdb's copy holds only in-frame clones and misses some; the assay was immunoSEQ multiplex PCR. The sample has roughly 170,000 clones; about 85% are singletons. The sample here was blood, taken from a patient whose treatment included radiotherapy and nephrectomy. All receptors derive from a woman aged 45-65 years with renal cell carcinoma.

V usage is TRBV10-3 and J usage is TRBJ1-5; TRBD1 might be the D (6 bases). Germline values: CDR1 ENHRY, CDR2 SYGVKD. V lost 9 bases, J lost 2 bases, and 17 bases lay in between. The CDR3 has 15 residues. In nucleotides, the CDR3 is TGTGCCATAGCAGGGGAGCGGGATGGCAATCAGCCCCAGCATTTT. Translating it yields CAIAGERDGNQPQHF.

The V and J genes are TRBV2 and TRBJ1-6; D call uncertain. This CDR3 comprises 17 residues. The germline gives CDR1 SNHLY, CDR2 FYNNEI. The ends were cut back, 4 bases at V and 0 bases at J, with 13 bases in the middle. CDR3 amino acids: CASSARMPISYNSPLHF. The CDR3 nucleotides are TGTGCCAGCAGTGCGCGGATGCCGATCTCCTATAATTCACCCCTCCACTTT.

This chain connects TRBV18 to TRBJ2-7, with 7 nucleotides matching TRBD2. This CDR3 comprises 16 residues. CDR1 and CDR2 (germline): KGHSH, LQKENI. V trimming: 6 bases; J trimming: 3 bases; junction bases outside the gene matches: 14. The CDR3 region has the DNA TGTGCCAGCTCCCTCAGTACGGGGAGCGGGAACTACGAGCAGTACTTC. It translates to CASSLSTGSGNYEQYF.

The rearrangement uses TRBV28 and TRBJ2-7, with D possibly called TRBD1 or TRBD2 (5 bases each). V was shortened by 2 bases and J by 5 bases, with 16 bases between the two germline ends. Germline-derived CDR1 and CDR2 are MDHEN and SYDVKM. There are 15 residues in the CDR3. The CDR3 DNA follows: TGTGCCAGCAGTTTAGGGGGTGGGTCCCGCGACGAGCAGTACTTC. Its translation is CASSLGGGSRDEQYF.

The J gene is TRBJ2-2, the V gene TRBV30; 7 bases are a match to TRBD1. Germline assignment: CDR1 GTSNPN and CDR2 SVGIG (reference sequence). This CDR3 is 16 amino acids long. The V and J ends lost 5 bases and 1 base, in that order; junction bases with no gene match: 10. The CDR3 protein is CAWGKEGGWNTGELFF. CDR3 in DNA: TGTGCCTGGGGGAAAGAAGGGGGCTGGAACACCGGGGAGCTGTTTTTT.

The rearrangement uses TRBV10-3 and TRBJ2-7; 7 nucleotides line up with TRBD2. The CDR3 is made up of 15 amino acids. Germline lookup yields CDR1 ENHRY and CDR2 SYGVKD. The V gene end was trimmed by 4 bases and the J gene end by 2 bases; junction bases not matched to a gene: 8. The CDR3 coding sequence is TGTGCCATCAGTGGGGGGGGGACTGCCGCCTACGAGCAGTACTTC. Translation: CAISGGGTAAYEQYF.

V and J are TRBV30 and TRBJ2-5; TRBD2 might be the D (5 bases). This CDR3 has 16 residues. V dropped 7 bases and J dropped 4 bases, with 25 bases sitting between them. In germline, CDR1 is GTSNPN, CDR2 SVGIG (reference sequence). The CDR3 DNA reads as TGTGCCTCCCTCCCCCGATCGCTGCCCGGGGTAGAGACCCAGTACTTC. Its protein product is CASLPRSLPGVETQYF.

The V and J genes are TRBV15 and TRBJ1-2; the D gene is possibly TRBD1 (6 bases). The CDR3 runs to 18 residues. V was cut by 0 bases and J by 4 bases, with 21 bases left in between. From germline, CDR1 is LNHNV and CDR2 YYDKDF (reference sequence). The CDR3: CATSRDGFDQGFGYGYTF. CDR3 coding DNA: TGTGCCACCAGCAGAGATGGGTTCGATCAGGGGTTCGGCTATGGCTACACCTTC.

This clone was seen only once. J is TRBJ1-6 and V is TRBV7-9; 7 bases fit TRBD1. This CDR3 has 15 residues. J gave up 7 bases and V 5 bases, and 8 bases lay outside the gene matches. Germline-derived CDR1 and CDR2 are SEHNR and FQNEAQ (reference sequence). The DNA of the CDR3 is TGTGCCAGCAGCCATACCGGGACAGCAAATTCACCCCTCCACTTT. This encodes CASSHTGTANSPLHF.

The chain employs TRBV19 and TRBJ1-1; D possibly corresponds to TRBD1 (5 bases). The V and J ends lost 1 base and 4 bases respectively, with 13 bases between them. The germline CDR1 and CDR2 sequences are LNHDA and SQIVND (reference sequence). The CDR3 runs 15 residues. This CDR3 is CASSIGGTRTTEAFF. The CDR3 DNA is TGTGCCAGTAGTATAGGGGGCACACGGACCACTGAAGCTTTCTTT.

Here the CDR3 DNA reads TGTGCCAGCAGGCGTGGACTAGCGGGGGTTAGAGGATCCTACGAGCAGTACTTC. Its translation is CASRRGLAGVRGSYEQYF. The chain joins TRBV11-2 to TRBJ2-7, with TRBD2 identical over 13 bases. Germline V gene data show CDR1 as SGHAT and CDR2 as FQNNGV. With 6 bases clipped from V and 1 base from J, the junction kept 12 bases outside the gene matches. The CDR3 contains 18 residues.

V is TRBV4-1 and J is TRBJ2-3, with 14 positions matching TRBD2. Germline V gene sequence: CDR1 MGHRA, CDR2 YSYEKL. The CDR3 extends over 18 amino acids. The junction had 7 bases not matched to a gene; V was cut back by 4 bases and J by 1 base. The CDR3 nucleotides are TGCGCCAGCAGCCGAGGTGGACTAGCGGGGGGCGGCACAGATACGCAGTATTTT. This encodes CASSRGGLAGGGTDTQYF.

The chain uses TRBV18 and TRBJ2-3, with D uncertain. The CDR3 is made up of 12 amino acids. Germline CDR1 is KGHSH and CDR2 is LQKENI. V was trimmed by 3 bases and J by 6 bases, leaving 7 bases between them. This CDR3 is CASSPFRDTQYF. CDR3 bases: TGTGCCAGCTCACCGTTCCGGGATACGCAGTATTTT.

The CDR3 nucleotides read TGCGCCAGCAGCCTACTAGGGACAGGGCGGGCGAACACCGGGGAGCTGTTTTTT. Translated, it gives CASSLLGTGRANTGELFF. The V and J genes are TRBV5-1 and TRBJ2-2; TRBD1 aligns across 9 bases. In germline, CDR1 is SGHRS, CDR2 YFSETQ. The CDR3 is made up of 18 amino acids. Trimming at V came to 4 bases and at J to 0 bases, leaving 10 bases not matched to a gene.

This clone was observed once. The chain is built from TRBV5-6 and TRBJ1-2; 8 positions match TRBD1. The CDR3 totals 15 residues. Germline CDR1 is SGHDT and CDR2 is YYEEEE. The V gene end was trimmed by 5 bases and the J gene end by 5 bases; junction bases not matched to a gene: 11. CDR3 residues: CASRVQGGLGYGYTF. As DNA, the CDR3 is TGTGCCAGCAGGGTACAGGGGGGCCTGGGGTATGGCTACACCTTC.

The V and J genes are TRBV6-5 and TRBJ1-1; no firm D call. The CDR3 spans 11 residues. Germline values: CDR1 MNHEY, CDR2 SVGAGI. Trimming took off 2 bases at V and 9 bases at J, with 7 bases between the two ends. The CDR3 nucleotides are TGTGCCAGCAGTTACATGGGGAAAGCTTTCTTT. Amino acids: CASSYMGKAFF.

This clone was seen once. The chain carries TRBV19 and TRBJ1-1, with TRBD1 identical over 7 bases. This CDR3 has 14 amino acids. Looked up from germline, CDR1 is LNHDA and CDR2 is SQIVND (reference sequence). V was clipped by 7 bases and J by 4 bases; unmatched bases: 9. CDR3 bases: TGTGCCAGTAAAGTAACAGGGGAATTCACTGAAGCTTTCTTT. This codes for CASKVTGEFTEAFF.

This chain links TRBV29-1 with TRBJ2-3; 10 positions agree with TRBD2. Germline-derived CDR1 and CDR2 are SQVTM and ANQGSEA. This CDR3 region has 16 residues. With 5 bases clipped from V and 2 bases from J, the junction kept 10 bases outside the gene matches. The CDR3 is CSVRQQTSGYTDTQYF. Here the CDR3 DNA reads TGCAGCGTTCGACAACAGACTAGCGGGTACACAGATACGCAGTATTTT.

This clone was found once. V gene TRBV18 combines with J gene TRBJ1-2; the match to TRBD1 covers 12 bases. Losses at the gene ends were 6 bases for V and 7 bases for J; bases not matched to a gene: 3. Germline V gene data show CDR1 as KGHSH and CDR2 as LQKENI. CDR3 size: 13 residues. CDR3 coding DNA: TGTGCCAGCTCTGGGACAGGGGGCTCTGGCTACACCTTC. Its translation is CASSGTGGSGYTF.